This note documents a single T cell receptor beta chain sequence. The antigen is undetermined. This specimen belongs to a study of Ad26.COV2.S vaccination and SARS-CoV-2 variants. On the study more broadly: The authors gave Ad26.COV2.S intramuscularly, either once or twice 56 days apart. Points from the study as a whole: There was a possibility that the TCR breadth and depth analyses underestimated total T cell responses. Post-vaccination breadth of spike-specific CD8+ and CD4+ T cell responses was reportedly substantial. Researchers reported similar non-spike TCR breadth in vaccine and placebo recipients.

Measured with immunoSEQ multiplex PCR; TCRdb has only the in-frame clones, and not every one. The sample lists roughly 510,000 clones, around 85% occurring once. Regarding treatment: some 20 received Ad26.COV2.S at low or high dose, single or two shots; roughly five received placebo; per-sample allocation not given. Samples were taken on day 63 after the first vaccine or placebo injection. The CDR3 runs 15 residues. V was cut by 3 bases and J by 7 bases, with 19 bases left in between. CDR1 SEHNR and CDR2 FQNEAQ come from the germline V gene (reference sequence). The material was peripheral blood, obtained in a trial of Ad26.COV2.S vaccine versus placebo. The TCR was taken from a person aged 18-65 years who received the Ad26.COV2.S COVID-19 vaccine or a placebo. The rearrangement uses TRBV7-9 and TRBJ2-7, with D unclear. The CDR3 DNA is TGTGCCAGCAGCTTTTCCGAGCGCTCGATGGGGGAGCAGTACTTC. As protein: CASSFSERSMGEQYF.